This TCR beta chain was observed in a study of low-dose radiotherapy and immunotherapy resistance in tumors. Study at large: The patients were given nivolumab 240 mg every two weeks and ipilimumab 1 mg/kg every six weeks, through an intravenous route.

Treatment combined nivolumab, ipilimumab, aspirin, low-dose cyclophosphamide and low-dose radiotherapy in a dose-escalation trial. Tumors of eligible patients were advanced, solid and lacking tumor-infiltrating lymphocytes. cDNA synthesis used a TRAV/TRBV-specific primer set for both chains. PCR amplification of the TCRs was performed with Phusion for 20 PCR cycles, and it relied on a constant-region primer together with a V-primer adapter. A single record per CDR3 protein comes from TCRdb applying MiXCR to the reads. The profile covers approximately 6,400 distinct CDR3 sequences, with about two thirds appearing a single time and 9% to 14% taken by the ten largest. This receptor was identified in a human donor with advanced metastatic prostate, ovarian, gallbladder or colorectal cancer (not recorded which). This table probably holds off-target reads from a library built for another chain.

This CDR3 reads CASRTGSPDTQYF. CDR3 nucleotides: TGTGCCAGCCGGACAGGGAGTCCAGATACGCAGTATTTT. The chain employs TRBV28 and TRBJ2-3, with 8 bases lining up with TRBD1. The germline CDR1 and CDR2 sequences are MDHEN and SYDVKM. V shed 8 bases, J shed 4 bases, and the junction held 5 bases outside the gene matches. The length of the CDR3 is 13 residues.